This T cell receptor beta chain was captured by sequencing in a study of blood T cell repertoires in COVID-19. The table came from immunoSEQ multiplex PCR; TCRdb's copy has only in-frame clones and leaves some out. The data show 120,000 or so clones, about 70% seen once. There are 15 residues in the CDR3. The trim removed 5 bases at V and 9 bases at J, leaving 14 bases unmatched. From germline, CDR1 is MNHEY and CDR2 SVGAGI. In this sample, this clone turned up once. The V gene is TRBV6-5, the J gene TRBJ2-5; 8 bases are a match to TRBD1. The TCR comes from a woman in her seventies with acute or convalescent COVID-19. Input material: peripheral blood. The CDR3 loop reads CASSHWTGTKGAQYF. CDR3 nucleotide sequence: TGTGCCAGCAGTCACTGGACAGGGACAAAGGGGGCCCAGTACTTC.